The TCR beta chain described here comes from a study of cytomegalovirus exposure and HLA in healthy donors. Produced via immunoSEQ multiplex PCR; TCRdb's table is partial and in-frame only. The sample consists of 120,000 to 150,000 clones, about nine tenths of them appearing once. This sequence originates from a man aged 18 to 29 in good health and CMV-seronegative. Material: PBMCs.

CDR3 region: CAWSVLDRAGEAFF. The CDR3 region has the DNA TGTGCCTGGAGTGTATTAGACAGGGCCGGTGAAGCTTTCTTT. The chain recombines TRBV30 with TRBJ1-1; 7 bases match TRBD1. V dropped 0 bases and J dropped 7; count of bases not matched to a gene: 8. The CDR3 has 14 residues. Germline CDR1 reads GTSNPN; CDR2 reads SVGIG (reference sequence).